Listed below are T cell receptor beta chains from one sample, sequenced in a study of T cell changes during pregnancy in multiple sclerosis. Repertoires were generated with immunoSEQ multiplex PCR, while TCRdb's copy carries only in-frame clones and drops some. The table includes about 68,000 clones, around 92% detected once. The specimen was peripheral blood, collected in the second trimester of pregnancy. The receptors were gathered from a female donor in good health, enrolled as a control in a pregnancy study. CDR3s include the opening cysteine and the closing phenylalanine or tryptophan. Each record gives: clone size, J gene, V gene, CDR3 protein. Where a row states a size, it is once, few, many or the class of an expanded clone; other rows omit it.

size: NA; J: TRBJ2-7; V: TRBV19; CDR3: CASRADRSSYEQYF
size: NA; J: TRBJ2-1; V: TRBV6-4; CDR3: CASSDSAGVSNEQFF
size: NA; J: TRBJ2-6; V: TRBV27; CDR3: CASRTQVSGANVLTF
size: few; J: TRBJ2-3; V: TRBV28; CDR3: CASSSGQGATDTQYF
size: NA; J: TRBJ1-6; V: TRBV10-3; CDR3: CAISEGGYYQNSPLHF
size: NA; J: TRBJ1-2; V: TRBV28; CDR3: CASSAAGQQRYGYTF
size: NA; J: TRBJ1-3; V: TRBV19; CDR3: CASRAQGAGNTIYF
size: NA; J: TRBJ2-2; V: TRBV7-3; CDR3: CASSFGGGELFF
size: NA; J: TRBJ1-5; V: TRBV28; CDR3: CASKSRDRSRQPQHF
size: NA; J: TRBJ2-1; V: TRBV2; CDR3: CASSARDFREHNEQFF
size: NA; J: TRBJ1-5; V: TRBV4-1; CDR3: CASSQEEGWKPQHF
size: once; J: TRBJ2-1; V: TRBV6-1; CDR3: CASSKVGPYNEQFF
size: NA; J: TRBJ1-4; V: TRBV19; CDR3: CASSMASTNEKLFF
size: NA; J: TRBJ2-1; V: TRBV6-4; CDR3: CASPEASGMVGYNEQFF
size: NA; J: TRBJ1-5; V: TRBV6-1; CDR3: CASSQDPAGNQPQHF
size: NA; J: TRBJ2-7; V: TRBV10-1; CDR3: CASSESRGGEQYF
size: once; J: TRBJ2-3; V: TRBV9; CDR3: CASRGGDITDTQYF
size: once; J: TRBJ2-1; V: TRBV15; CDR3: CATSRDGLPNEQFF
size: NA; J: TRBJ2-1; V: TRBV4-2; CDR3: CASSQGGWEGGSNEQFF
size: once; J: TRBJ1-3; V: TRBV9; CDR3: CASSLGQPGNTIYF
size: NA; J: TRBJ1-3; V: TRBV7-9; CDR3: CASSLDGLSGNTIYF
size: once; J: TRBJ2-2; V: TRBV2; CDR3: CANGGNTGELFF
size: NA; J: TRBJ1-4; V: TRBV19; CDR3: CASSSISGTGGTRKLFF
size: NA; J: TRBJ1-5; V: TRBV4-3; CDR3: CASSQDVAVNQPQHF
size: once; J: TRBJ1-2; V: TRBV19; CDR3: CASTLDFHNYGYTF
size: NA; J: TRBJ2-1; V: TRBV19; CDR3: CASSIRGRYNEQFF
size: few; J: TRBJ2-2; V: TRBV6-1; CDR3: CARGTDDSSGELFF
size: NA; J: TRBJ2-7; V: TRBV10-2; CDR3: CASSDGDIYEQYF
size: NA; J: TRBJ2-3; V: TRBV5-1; CDR3: CASLLGEVTDTQYF
size: NA; J: TRBJ1-2; V: TRBV5-1; CDR3: CASSLAYSENYGYTF
size: few; J: TRBJ2-1; V: TRBV27; CDR3: CASSLYFTGANYNEQFF
size: NA; J: TRBJ1-2; V: TRBV28; CDR3: CASSLSGRGYGYTF
size: NA; J: TRBJ2-5; V: TRBV15; CDR3: CATSRLDSKETQYF
size: NA; J: TRBJ1-1; V: TRBV11-2; CDR3: CASSLGGVYTEAFF
size: NA; J: TRBJ2-7; V: TRBV28; CDR3: CASSEYGEIYEQYF
size: NA; J: TRBJ1-4; V: TRBV19; CDR3: CASSSRGQGTEKLFF
size: NA; J: TRBJ1-4; V: TRBV19; CDR3: CASSGVRDRTNEKLFF
size: NA; J: TRBJ2-1; V: TRBV6-5; CDR3: CASRIQGVSYNEQFF
size: NA; J: TRBJ1-1; V: TRBV6-6; CDR3: CASTRLERVRFTEAFF
size: NA; J: TRBJ2-2; V: TRBV10-3; CDR3: CATGTSDDTGELFF